Shown below are 25 T cell receptor beta chains from a single sample sequenced in a study of blood T cells in healthy people across ages. Sample-barcoded 5' priming and a J-beta primer mix drove a second PCR of roughly 7 to 11 cycles. TCRdb fed the 5' RACE reads into MiXCR, producing one record per CDR3 protein. The sample records some 1,800,000 distinct CDR3 sequences, around 42% being singletons. Sequencing was carried out using blood. Receptors were obtained from a human donor in good health.

The V call is TRBV15, the J call TRBJ2-5, with a tentative D call TRBD2 (5 bases). Germline assignment: CDR1 LNHNV and CDR2 YYDKDF (reference sequence). V shed 0 bases and J shed 4 bases, with 15 bases lying between them. The CDR3 consists of 16 residues. The CDR3 DNA sequence: TGTGCCACCAGCAGAGACGATTGGAGGAAGCGAGAGACCCAGTACTTC. Protein sequence: CATSRDDWRKRETQYF.

The rearrangement uses TRBV4-3 and TRBJ2-2; 8 nucleotides line up with TRBD2. Germline lookup yields CDR1 LGHNA and CDR2 YSLEER. The CDR3 consists of 16 residues. V lost 0 bases, J lost 5 bases, and 5 bases stayed unmatched. The CDR3 here is CASSQDAGGETGELFF. CDR3 nucleotides: TGCGCCAGCAGCCAAGATGCGGGGGGCGAGACCGGGGAGCTGTTTTTT.

DNA of the CDR3: TGTGCCAGCAGCTGGACCGGGACAGGTGCTAGGGAGCAGTACTTC. Translating it yields CASSWTGTGAREQYF. The chain uses TRBV5-4 and TRBJ2-7; 8 nucleotides line up with TRBD1. There are 15 residues in the CDR3. The V segment lost 3 bases and the J segment 7 bases; nucleotides outside the gene matches: 12. Germline-derived CDR1 and CDR2 are SGHNT and YYREEE (reference sequence). The full variable domain, in which reference TRBV5-4 and TRBJ2-7 provide the parts outside the CDR3, is ETGVTQSPTHLIKTRGQQVTLRCSSQSGHNTVSWYQQALGQGPQFIFQYYREEENGRGNFPPRFSGLQFPNYSSELNVNALELDDSALYLCASSWTGTGAREQYFGPGTRLTVT.

This clonotype was seen more than once but under ten times. V is TRBV14 and J is TRBJ1-1, with a possible D match to TRBD1 (5 bases). Between the trimmed V and J ends, which lost 0 bases and 11 bases, there was a span of 13 bases. The germline CDR1 and CDR2 sequences are SGHDN and FVKESK. This CDR3 is 13 amino acids long. In DNA form, the CDR3 reads TGTGCCAGCAGCCAAGAAACTGGCAGGGCGGCTTTCTTT. Translated: CASSQETGRAAFF.

The chain uses TRBV11-3 and TRBJ2-5; the D is unclear. The assigned J gene may be wrong: the sequence end matches TRBJ2-7 better. CDR1 is SGHNT and CDR2 is YENEEA in the germline V gene. This CDR3 comprises 13 residues. The CDR3 here is CASSWYTGGEQYF. The CDR3 bases are TGTGCCAGCAGCTGGTACACGGGCGGCGAGCAGTACTTC.

With regard to this clonotype: A junction boundary mismatches the germline segment, possibly from a read error. CDR3 in DNA: TGTGCCAGCAGCCTTACTATCGCGAACACCGGGGGGCTGTTTTTT. This gives the protein CASSLTIANTGGLFF. The chain uses TRBV7-2 and TRBJ2-2; tentative D call: TRBD2 (6 bases). The CDR3 has 15 amino acids. Looked up from germline, CDR1 is SGHTA and CDR2 is FQGNSA.

This clonotype was seen more than once but under ten times. The genes are TRBV6-2 or TRBV6-3 and TRBJ2-4, with D tentatively TRBD1 (5 bases). The CDR3 is 17 amino acids. The V gene's germline CDR1 is MNHEY and CDR2 SVGEGT. V lost 7 bases to trimming and J lost 1 base, with 20 bases between them. In DNA, the CDR3 is TGTGCCAGCACCGAACTTCGTTCAGGGTTGGCCAAAAACATTCAGTACTTC. This translates into CASTELRSGLAKNIQYF.

A few counts support this clonotype. The rearrangement uses TRBV5-1 and TRBJ2-5; 11 nucleotides match TRBD2. Germline trimming cut 5 bases from V and 11 bases from J; bases unmatched to any gene: 17. The CDR3 totals 16 residues. The germline CDR1 and CDR2 sequences are SGHRS and YFSETQ. CDR3 protein: CASSLLAFATSGVQYF. The CDR3 DNA follows: TGCGCCAGCAGTTTGTTGGCATTCGCGACTAGCGGGGTGCAGTACTTC.

The rearrangement links TRBV4-2 to TRBJ2-7; a possible D gene is TRBD2 (6 bases). Germline V gene data show CDR1 as LGHNA and CDR2 as YNFKEQ. This CDR3 contains 16 residues. Trimming stripped 1 base from V and 3 bases from J, with 16 bases between. The CDR3 protein is CASSQVSGGTRYEQYF. The DNA of the CDR3 is TGTGCCAGCAGCCAAGTTTCCGGCGGGACGCGCTACGAGCAGTACTTC.

This clonotype came up a few times. The chain employs TRBV20-1 and TRBJ2-7, with a weak D call TRBD1 (5 bases). V was shortened by 3 bases and J by 0 bases, with 9 bases between the two germline ends. The CDR3 totals 13 residues. Germline V gene sequence: CDR1 DFQATT, CDR2 SNEGSKA (reference sequence). The CDR3 loop reads CSASRANSYEQYF. The CDR3 nucleotides are TGCAGTGCTAGCAGGGCCAACTCCTACGAGCAGTACTTC.

The chain has TRBV2 and TRBJ2-7, with 7 bases that match TRBD2. J lost 2 bases, V lost 1 base, and 2 bases had no gene match. The CDR3 covers 14 residues. CDR1 is SNHLY, CDR2 FYNNEI, per germline. The CDR3 loop is CASSEVGGAYEQYF. The CDR3 region has the DNA TGTGCCAGCAGTGAAGTGGGGGGGGCCTACGAGCAGTACTTC.

The chain employs TRBV18 and TRBJ2-4; D possibly corresponds to TRBD2 (6 bases). V was pared by 1 base and J by 8 bases, with 15 bases between. The germline gives CDR1 KGHSH, CDR2 LQKENI. CDR3 length: 15 residues. The CDR3 nucleotides are TGTGCCAGCTCACCACTTGGCGGGGATTTAGACATTCAGTACTTC. It is translated as CASSPLGGDLDIQYF.

As concerns this clonotype: A much bigger clone sits one base away, suggesting this may be a read error. V is TRBV7-8 and J is TRBJ2-3; D might be TRBD2 (6 bases). V was shortened by 5 bases and J by 4 bases, with 16 bases between the two germline ends. CDR3 size: 15 residues. Germline CDR1 is SGHVS and CDR2 is FQNEAQ. The CDR3 region is CASSHDGSSADTQYF. The DNA for the CDR3 is TGTGCCAGCAGCCATGACGGCTCTAGCGCAGATACGCAGTATTTT.

The chain couples TRBV9 to TRBJ1-2, with D unclear. Germline CDR1 is SGDLS and CDR2 is YYNGEE. Trimming took 0 bases from V and 4 from J, leaving 10 bases between them. This CDR3 comprises 14 residues. CDR3 sequence (DNA): TGTGCCAGCAGCGTAGATATACAGTCCTATGGCTACACCTTC. It yields the protein CASSVDIQSYGYTF. The full variable domain, rest sourced from reference TRBV9 and TRBJ1-2, is DSGVTQTPKHLITATGQRVTLRCSPRSGDLSVYWYQQSLDQGLQFLIQYYNGEERAKGNILERFSAQQFPDLHSELNLSSLELGDSALYFCASSVDIQSYGYTFGSGTRLTVV.

This rearrangement joins TRBV5-1 to TRBJ1-2, with D hard to call. The CDR3 runs to 15 residues. Trimming left V 4 bases short and J 5 bases short, with 18 bases between. Germline assignment: CDR1 SGHRS and CDR2 YFSETQ. Written as DNA, the CDR3 is TGCGCCAGCAGCGAGGACCCGGGGAAGGCGTATGGCTACACCTTC. It is translated as CASSEDPGKAYGYTF.

The chain has TRBV7-2 and TRBJ2-2; D remains unclear. From germline, CDR1 is SGHTA and CDR2 FQGNSA. V gave up 7 bases and J gave up 6 bases, with 12 bases separating them. The CDR3 extends over 13 amino acids. The CDR3 loop is CASKLGSAGELFF. As DNA, the CDR3 is TGTGCCAGCAAGCTCGGGTCCGCCGGGGAGCTGTTTTTT.

This clonotype was found a few times. This sequence joins TRBV6-1 and TRBJ2-4; 10 bases agree with TRBD1. V lost 3 bases to trimming and J lost 6 bases; unmatched junction nucleotides: 2. CDR1 and CDR2 (germline): MNHNS, SASEGT. This CDR3 region has 14 residues. CDR3 residues: CASSEGQGPNIQYF. CDR3 in DNA: TGTGCCAGCAGTGAGGGACAGGGGCCAAACATTCAGTACTTC.

The V gene is TRBV11-2, the J gene TRBJ2-1, with D unresolved. The ends were cut back, 0 bases at V and 7 bases at J, with 13 bases in the middle. Germline-derived CDR1 and CDR2 are SGHAT and FQNNGV. The CDR3 has 15 residues. CDR3: CASSLEAQVGNEQFF. The CDR3 nucleotides are TGTGCCAGCAGCTTAGAAGCTCAGGTAGGAAATGAGCAGTTCTTC.

This clonotype was seen a few times. This sequence joins TRBV2 and TRBJ2-4, with D unresolved. V lost 7 bases and J 0 bases, leaving 7 bases between the germline ends. CDR3 length: 13 amino acids. The germline V gene encodes CDR1 SNHLY and CDR2 FYNNEI. CDR3 amino acids: CASISVAKNIQYF. CDR3 bases: TGTGCCAGCATATCCGTAGCCAAAAACATTCAGTACTTC.

The chain couples TRBV5-1 to TRBJ1-4, with 8 bases matching TRBD1. Germline CDR1 SGHRS, CDR2 YFSETQ. The CDR3 totals 15 residues. The V gene end was trimmed by 3 bases and the J gene end by 8 bases; junction bases not matched to a gene: 9. The chain's CDR3 is CASSSNRGGREKLFF. The CDR3 DNA reads as TGCGCCAGCAGCTCCAACAGGGGGGGTAGGGAAAAACTGTTTTTT. The full variable domain, rest sourced from reference TRBV5-1 and TRBJ1-4, is KAGVTQTPRYLIKTRGQQVTLSCSPISGHRSVSWYQQTPGQGLQFLFEYFSETQRNKGNFPGRFSGRQFSNSRSEMNVSTLELGDSALYLCASSSNRGGREKLFFGSGTQLSVL.

The chain employs TRBV5-1 and TRBJ2-7, with 7 bases aligning to TRBD1. CDR1 and CDR2 (germline): SGHRS, YFSETQ. The ends lost 0 bases at V and 2 bases at J; junction bases unmatched: 8. There are 16 residues in the CDR3. This CDR3 reads CASSLDSGTATYEQYF. As DNA, the CDR3 is TGCGCCAGCAGCTTGGACTCCGGGACAGCTACCTACGAGCAGTACTTC. The full variable domain, in which reference TRBV5-1 and TRBJ2-7 provide the parts outside the CDR3, is KAGVTQTPRYLIKTRGQQVTLSCSPISGHRSVSWYQQTPGQGLQFLFEYFSETQRNKGNFPGRFSGRQFSNSRSEMNVSTLELGDSALYLCASSLDSGTATYEQYFGPGTRLTVT.

V usage is TRBV19 and J usage is TRBJ2-2; maybe TRBD2 (6 bases). CDR3 length: 13 amino acids. The germline gives CDR1 LNHDA, CDR2 SQIVND (reference sequence). Deletions cut 7 bases from V and 7 bases from J, with 13 bases between. The CDR3: CASNNWGDGELFF. CDR3 DNA sequence: TGTGCCAGTAATAACTGGGGGGACGGGGAGCTGTTTTTT. Together with reference TRBV19 and TRBJ2-2, the CDR3 gives the full variable domain: DGGITQSPKYLFRKEGQNVTLSCEQNLNHDAMYWYRQDPGQGLRLIYYSQIVNDFQKGDIAEGYSVSREKKESFPLTVTSAQKNPTAFYLCASNNWGDGELFFGEGSRLTVL.

This clonotype showed up just a few times. The rearrangement joins TRBV6-5 to TRBJ2-7; D is undetermined. From germline, CDR1 is MNHEY and CDR2 SVGAGI. The CDR3 spans 14 residues. V lost 6 bases, J lost 6 bases, and 18 bases lay in between. CDR3 in DNA: TGTGCCAGCAGCCCATTACGGGTTGGCTCCGAGCAGTACTTC. Protein sequence: CASSPLRVGSEQYF.

The rearrangement uses TRBV20-1 and TRBJ2-1; TRBD2 matches 12 bases. The CDR3 runs to 15 residues. CDR1 is DFQATT, CDR2 SNEGSKA, per germline (reference sequence). After removal of 5 bases from V and 5 bases from J, the junction contained 7 bases not matched to a gene. DNA for the CDR3: TGCAGTGCTCCTAGCGGGAGGGCCGGTAACAATGAGCAGTTCTTC. Protein: CSAPSGRAGNNEQFF.

The chain carries TRBV5-1 and TRBJ2-1, with TRBD1 identical over 7 bases. This CDR3 spans 18 amino acids. Trimming cost V 3 bases and J 3 bases; bases outside gene matches: 15. The germline V gene has CDR1 SGHRS and CDR2 YFSETQ. CDR3 DNA sequence: TGCGCCAGCAGCTCTACTACGGGACAGCTAACACTCTACAATGAGCAGTTCTTC. Translating gives CASSSTTGQLTLYNEQFF.